A selection of T cell receptor beta chains follows, all from one sample in a study of lung T cells in sarcoidosis with Löfgren's syndrome. TCRdb reprocessed the reads with MiXCR, giving one entry per CDR3 protein. The sample has under 25,000 distinct CDR3 sequences, around 20% seen once. Specimen: CD4+ T cells from bronchoalveolar lavage. Receptors originate from a human donor with sarcoidosis (Löfgren's syndrome or another form), or a control subject (not recorded which). CDR3s include the opening cysteine and the closing phenylalanine or tryptophan. Each record gives: D gene, J gene, V gene, clone size, CDR3 DNA, CDR3 protein. D genes are given only for firm matches. Where a row states a size, it is once, few, many or the class of an expanded clone; other rows omit it.

>NA|TRBJ1-5|TRBV28|many
TGTGCCAGCAGCCCCCCCGACAGAGGCAATCAGCCCCAGCATTTT
CASSPPDRGNQPQHF
>NA|TRBJ1-1|TRBV5-1|many
TGCGCCAGCAGCGTGGGGGCCACCACTGAAGCTTTCTTT
CASSVGATTEAFF
>TRBD2|TRBJ2-1|TRBV27|medium-sized
TGTGCCAGCAGCGGACTAGCGGGAGGTGGTGAGCAGTTCTTC
CASSGLAGGGEQFF
>NA|TRBJ2-2|TRBV7-3|few
TGTGCCAGCAGCCCTTTGGTCTCGGGGGAGCTGTTTTTT
CASSPLVSGELFF
>TRBD2|TRBJ2-1|TRBV15|medium-sized
TGTGCCACCAGCAGAGATCTGGGACTAGGGTACAATGAGCAGTTCTTC
CATSRDLGLGYNEQFF
>NA|TRBJ2-7|TRBV7-9|many
TGTGCCAGCAGCCAAAGCTCCTACGAGCAGTACTTC
CASSQSSYEQYF
>TRBD1|TRBJ2-1|TRBV7-9|NA
TGTGCCAGCAGCGGGGGACAGGGCCGGCACGATGAGCAGTTCTTC
CASSGGQGRHDEQFF
>NA|TRBJ2-3|TRBV6-1|medium-sized
TGTGCCAGCAGCCCCCTGAGGACAGATACGCAGTATTTT
CASSPLRTDTQYF
>TRBD2|TRBJ2-1|TRBV20-1|many
TGCAGTGCTAGAGCCGGGACTAGCGGGACTAATGAGCAGTTCTTC
CSARAGTSGTNEQFF
>TRBD1|TRBJ1-1|TRBV5-4|few
TGTGCCAGCAGCCTCGACAGGGAGAACACTGAAGCTTTCTTT
CASSLDRENTEAFF
>TRBD1|TRBJ1-5|TRBV2|many
TGTGCCAGCAGAGGACAGGGGAATCAGCCCCAGCATTTT
CASRGQGNQPQHF
>NA|TRBJ1-5|TRBV24-1|many
TGTGCCACCAGTGACCTTTATGGCAATCAGCCCCAGCATTTT
CATSDLYGNQPQHF
>NA|TRBJ1-4|TRBV28|medium-sized
TGTGCCAGCAGTTTAGAGTCAGGGGCTAATGAAAAACTGTTTTTT
CASSLESGANEKLFF
>NA|TRBJ2-3|TRBV12-3/TRBV12-4|many
TGTGCCAGCAGTGACAGAGGCACAGATACGCAGTATTTT
CASSDRGTDTQYF
>NA|TRBJ1-2|TRBV5-1|many
TGCGCCAGCAGCTTGCAGGGAGGGGCCGGCTACACCTTC
CASSLQGGAGYTF
>TRBD2|TRBJ2-1|TRBV20-1|medium-sized
TGCAGTGCTATAGGGACTAGCGCCGGCAATGAGCAGTTCTTC
CSAIGTSAGNEQFF
>NA|TRBJ1-2|TRBV2|few
TGTGCCAGCAGACCAAGGGGAGATGGCTACACCTTC
CASRPRGDGYTF
>NA|TRBJ1-3|TRBV5-4|many
TGTGCCAGCAGCTTGGGATTGGCAGGTGGAAACACCATATATTTT
CASSLGLAGGNTIYF
>NA|TRBJ2-7|TRBV4-3|many
TGCGCCAGCAGCCAAGATACTGTTGGTAAAACCTACGAGCAGTACTTC
CASSQDTVGKTYEQYF
>TRBD2|TRBJ2-1|TRBV2|few
TGTGCCAGCAGTGAAGATGAAAAATTAGCCTGGCGGGAGGTGTCCTACAATGAGCAGCTCTTC
CASSEDEKLAWREVSYNEQLF
>TRBD1|TRBJ2-2|TRBV6-1|NA
TGTGCCATCAGACCAGGGGGAAGTAGGCCCGGGGAGCTGCTTTTT
CAIRPGGSRPGELLF
>NA|TRBJ2-3|TRBV5-4|NA
TGTGCCAGCAGCTTGGGGGACCTCACAGATACGCAGTATTTT
CASSLGDLTDTQYF
>NA|TRBJ2-3|TRBV27|medium-sized
TGTGCCAGCAGTTTGGCCCAAACCGCAGATACGCAGTATTTT
CASSLAQTADTQYF
>NA|TRBJ1-1|TRBV9|few
TGTGCCAGCATAGCATACCGGGTTCTGAACACTGAAGCTTTCTTT
CASIAYRVLNTEAFF
>NA|TRBJ2-5|TRBV2|few
TGTGCCAGCAGCTCGGGCCTCTTTGTGACCCAGTACTTC
CASSSGLFVTQYF
>NA|TRBJ2-1|TRBV25-1|medium-sized
TGTGCCAGCAGTGATTCCGGACAGAGCCGAAATGAGCAGTTCTTC
CASSDSGQSRNEQFF
>NA|TRBJ2-5|TRBV18|many
TGTGCCAGCTCACCCCGGACGCAAGAGACCCAGTACTTC
CASSPRTQETQYF
>NA|TRBJ2-7|TRBV6-6|many
TGTGCCAGCAGTTACTCAGCCACGACAGGCTACGAGCAGTACTTC
CASSYSATTGYEQYF
>NA|TRBJ2-1|TRBV5-1|many
TGCGCCAGCAGACCCGACAGGTACGGGAGAAATGAGCAGTTCTTC
CASRPDRYGRNEQFF
>NA|TRBJ2-1|TRBV11-2|NA
TGTGCCAGCAGCGCCGCATGGGGAGCGGGTAACTCCTACAATGAGCAGTTCTTC
CASSAAWGAGNSYNEQFF
>NA|TRBJ2-1|TRBV5-1|many
TGCGCCAGCAGCGACGTCCTGAATGAGCAGTTCTTC
CASSDVLNEQFF
>TRBD1|TRBJ1-5|TRBV5-6|NA
TGTGCCAGCAGCGGGGACAGGGGTAATCAGCCCCAGCATTTT
CASSGDRGNQPQHF
>TRBD1|TRBJ2-2|TRBV30|few
TGTGCCTGCCCACCAAGGACAGGGCTGAGGCCCGGGGAGCTGTTTTTT
CACPPRTGLRPGELFF
>NA|TRBJ1-1|TRBV7-7|many
TGTGCTAGAACGGCGGGTAACATGAACACTGAAGCTTTCTTT
CARTAGNMNTEAFF
>NA|TRBJ2-3|TRBV20-1|NA
TGCAATGCAAGGACGGATCGCACAGATACGCAGTATTTT
CNARTDRTDTQYF
>NA|TRBJ2-2|TRBV28|many
TGTGCCAGCAGTTCGTCCCGAGATACAGATTGGTACACCGGGGAGCTGTTTTTT
CASSSSRDTDWYTGELFF
>NA|TRBJ2-7|TRBV27|medium-sized
TGTGCCAGCAGTTTCCGGGCCGAGAGCTCCTACGAGCAGTACTTC
CASSFRAESSYEQYF
>NA|TRBJ1-1|TRBV7-2|many
TGTGCCAGCAGTCTGGACCTTCGGAGCACTGAAGCTTTCTTT
CASSLDLRSTEAFF
>NA|TRBJ2-3|TRBV20-1|medium-sized
TGCAGTGCTAGGCCGGCGGGGGCGGGAGGCACAGATACGCAGTATTTT
CSARPAGAGGTDTQYF
>NA|TRBJ2-3|TRBV20-1|medium-sized
TGCAGTGCTAGAGCTGGCGTACGGAGGTATTTT
CSARAGVRRYF
>NA|TRBJ2-7|TRBV20-1|many
TGCAGTGCAACAGGCATTTCTAGCCGGCTCGAGCAGTACTTC
CSATGISSRLEQYF
>NA|TRBJ2-4|TRBV2|many
TGTGCCAGCAGTGAAGGATCAGGGGTAAACATTCAGTACTTC
CASSEGSGVNIQYF
>TRBD1|TRBJ2-3|TRBV6-1|many
TGTGCCAGCAGCCCTTTCCCGGGACAGCACACAGATACGCAGTATTTT
CASSPFPGQHTDTQYF
>NA|TRBJ2-5|TRBV7-2|many
TGTGCCAGCAGCCCAGGGCCCCAAGCGGTCCAAGAGACCCAGTACTTC
CASSPGPQAVQETQYF
>NA|TRBJ2-1|TRBV2|many
TGTGCCAGTAAGACTAGGGGTCCTGATGAGCAGTTCTTC
CASKTRGPDEQFF
>TRBD2|TRBJ2-5|TRBV7-2|many
TGTGCCAGCAGCCCCACGGCGGGAGGAGAGACCCAGTACTTC
CASSPTAGGETQYF
>NA|TRBJ1-5|TRBV4-3|medium-sized
TGCGCCAGCAGCAACAGGGTGAATCAGCCCCAGCATTTT
CASSNRVNQPQHF
>NA|TRBJ2-7|TRBV7-9|many
TGTGCCAGCAGCTTAGTTCCGGGCGAGCAGTACTTC
CASSLVPGEQYF
>NA|TRBJ2-6|TRBV28|many
TGTGCCAGCAGTACACCGGGTTCTGGGGCCAACGTCCTGACTTTC
CASSTPGSGANVLTF
>NA|TRBJ2-5|TRBV7-2|many
TGTGCCAGCAGCTTAGCGTCCAGGGAAGCCGGACCCCAGTACTTC
CASSLASREAGPQYF
>NA|TRBJ2-7|TRBV29-1|few
TGCAGCGTTGAGTGCAGAACGGCCTACGAGCAGTACTTC
CSVECRTAYEQYF